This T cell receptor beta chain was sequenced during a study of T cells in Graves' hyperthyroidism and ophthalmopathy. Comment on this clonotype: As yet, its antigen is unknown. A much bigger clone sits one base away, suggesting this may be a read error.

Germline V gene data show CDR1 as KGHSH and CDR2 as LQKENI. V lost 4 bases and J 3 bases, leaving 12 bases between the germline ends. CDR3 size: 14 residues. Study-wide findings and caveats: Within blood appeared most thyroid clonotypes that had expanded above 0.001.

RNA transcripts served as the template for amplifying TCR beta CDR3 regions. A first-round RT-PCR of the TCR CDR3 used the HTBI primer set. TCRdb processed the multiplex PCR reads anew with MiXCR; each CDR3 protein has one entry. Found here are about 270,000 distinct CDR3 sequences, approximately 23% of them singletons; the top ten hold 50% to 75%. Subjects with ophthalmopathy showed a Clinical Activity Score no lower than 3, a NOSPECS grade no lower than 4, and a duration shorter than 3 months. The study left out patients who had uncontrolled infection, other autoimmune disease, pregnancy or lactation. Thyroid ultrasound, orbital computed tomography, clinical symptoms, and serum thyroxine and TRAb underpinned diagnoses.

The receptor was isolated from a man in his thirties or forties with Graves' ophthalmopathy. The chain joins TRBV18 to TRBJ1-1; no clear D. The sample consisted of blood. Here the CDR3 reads CASSLTKIDTEAFF. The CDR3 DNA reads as TGTGCCAGCTCACTAACGAAGATAGACACTGAAGCTTTCTTT.